This is a list of T cell receptor beta chains from one sample in a study of T cell repertoires in cytomegalovirus infection. In TCRdb, the reads were re-called with MiXCR into one record per CDR3 protein. Of about 900,000 distinct CDR3 sequences in the sample, 31% are singletons; the top ten hold around an eighth. What these receptors recognize is not known. The starting material was cultured CD8+ T cells from PBMCs, obtained from culture after CMV antigen stimulation. These receptors were taken from a human donor in good health (CMV status not recorded). Some clones in this sample may be carry-over from other donors' samples. The CDR3 runs from the conserved cysteine through the conserved F or W. Each record gives: D gene, V gene, J gene, CDR3 protein. A D gene is named only where the DNA matches it firmly.

.	TRBV4-3	TRBJ2-4	CASSQDSGPGKNIQYF
.	TRBV7-7	TRBJ2-5	CASSPIGAFEKTQYF
.	TRBV5-8	TRBJ2-5	CASSLPTAARTQYF
.	TRBV27	TRBJ1-5	CASSLSRLSSNQPQHF
.	TRBV7-8	TRBJ2-1	CASSLALDKNSYNEQFF
.	TRBV4-1	TRBJ2-1	CASSQGGGGTAGEQFF
.	TRBV6-6	TRBJ2-1	CASRTIGGGEQFF
.	TRBV10-3	TRBJ1-1	CAISPLGPLSMNTEAFF
.	TRBV4-1	TRBJ2-7	CASSQRWTATYEQYF
TRBD1	TRBV7-2	TRBJ2-7	CASSAPGTGPYEQYF
.	TRBV7-6	TRBJ1-3	CASSSDGNSGNTIYF
TRBD1	TRBV9	TRBJ2-2	CASSVRGQGTRTGELFF
.	TRBV24-1	TRBJ2-2	CATSDTGHLGELFF
.	TRBV28	TRBJ1-5	CASSGLHFSNQPQHF
TRBD1	TRBV5-7	TRBJ2-1	CASSFPTGGNEQFF
.	TRBV27	TRBJ2-1	CASRSFEDTGDNEQFF
.	TRBV27	TRBJ1-4	CASISTGSGGKLFF
TRBD1	TRBV28	TRBJ1-2	CASSLNRGEGYTF
.	TRBV29-1	TRBJ2-2	CSIGQKNTGELFF
TRBD1	TRBV7-9	TRBJ1-1	CASSLPGQGARFVTEAFF
TRBD1	TRBV5-5	TRBJ1-1	CASRQGEGTEAFF
TRBD1	TRBV6-1	TRBJ2-1	CASRATGLDEQFF
.	TRBV6-5	TRBJ1-1	CASSWGRLNTEAFF
TRBD2	TRBV7-4	TRBJ2-5	CASSLSFRLAGAPPQETQYF
.	TRBV7-6	TRBJ2-5	CASSLVETIFGQETQYF
.	TRBV24-1	TRBJ2-5	CATSDYSSETQYF
.	TRBV29-1	TRBJ2-1	CSVEEWVTESSYNEQFF
TRBD2	TRBV5-6	TRBJ2-3	CASSLETGGLDVTDTQYF
TRBD2	TRBV11-2	TRBJ2-1	CASSLDSLAGLINEQFF
.	TRBV29-1	TRBJ2-2	CSVLGVAGSHGELFF
.	TRBV7-2	TRBJ1-2	CASSLDTVAYGYTF
.	TRBV7-6	TRBJ2-2	CASSKSGTGELFF
.	TRBV12-3/TRBV12-4	TRBJ2-2	CASRQPQGGGIGELFF
.	TRBV6-1	TRBJ1-5	CASSVQGLGQPQHF
.	TRBV6-5	TRBJ2-3	CAIGAGFEDTQYF
TRBD1	TRBV2	TRBJ1-5	CASSGDRGPNSSNQPQHF
.	TRBV7-6	TRBJ2-7	CASSAQGGTYEQYF
.	TRBV28	TRBJ1-1	CASLSGYTEAFF
TRBD1	TRBV7-6	TRBJ2-7	CASSLGVGTGYYEQYF
TRBD1	TRBV12-3/TRBV12-4	TRBJ1-1	CASSSPWTGLNTEAFF
TRBD2	TRBV7-6	TRBJ2-1	CASSSSHSGGTYNEQFF
.	TRBV4-3	TRBJ2-1	CASSPRPRGRSSYNEQFF
.	TRBV7-9	TRBJ2-4	CASSLGGLTYF
.	TRBV7-6	TRBJ1-4	CASSLANEKLFF
.	TRBV7-8	TRBJ1-3	CASSLEGGDGNTIYF
.	TRBV7-6	TRBJ2-7	CASSLRPGHKYEQYF
TRBD2	TRBV2	TRBJ2-3	CASRRGLAGGSTDTQYF
TRBD2	TRBV6-2/TRBV6-3	TRBJ2-1	CASSLAGGPVNEQFF
.	TRBV29-1	TRBJ2-2	CSVTLNTGELFF
.	TRBV6-2/TRBV6-3	TRBJ1-6	CATHATLSSYNSPLHF
.	TRBV4-1	TRBJ2-3	CASSQVSPDTDTQYF
.	TRBV7-2	TRBJ1-4	CASSLRGGQGRDEKLFF
.	TRBV27	TRBJ1-4	CASSSDFWPGNEKLFF